This TCR beta chain was captured in a study of immune evolution from preneoplasia to lung adenocarcinoma. Study details: HLA loss of heterozygosity: around 6.5% AIS, 15% MIA, around 33% ADC, none AAH.

Profiled with immunoSEQ multiplex PCR; TCRdb holds only in-frame clones, not every one. Of about 6,000 clones in the sample, roughly 74% were seen once. The CDR3 is 13 amino acids. Germline CDR1 MNHEY, CDR2 SMNVEV (reference sequence). V gave up 6 bases and J gave up 4 bases; unmatched junction bases: 4. Each case's diagnosis was confirmed by two pathologists on H&E. The chain joins TRBV27 to TRBJ1-2, with 8 bases identical to TRBD1. The clonotype comes from a donor aged 70 or older with lung adenocarcinoma. The sequencing sample was made of FFPE lung adenocarcinoma in situ tissue. The CDR3 protein is CASSFGTGYGYTF. The CDR3 DNA follows: TGTGCCAGCAGCTTCGGGACAGGCTATGGCTACACCTTC.